This T cell receptor beta chain was captured in a study of T cell changes during pregnancy in multiple sclerosis. Profiled with immunoSEQ multiplex PCR; TCRdb holds only in-frame clones, not every one. Among under 150,000 clones listed, 95% to 98% were seen once. J lost 3 bases, V lost 0 bases, and 1 base had no gene match. CDR1 and CDR2 from the germline V gene are SGHRS and YFSETQ. CDR3 size: 14 residues. V gene TRBV5-1 combines with J gene TRBJ2-3; 7 bases agree with TRBD2. The material sequenced was peripheral blood, taken after pregnancy. This sequence originates from a female donor with multiple sclerosis, enrolled in a pregnancy study. The CDR3 reads CASSLVLATDTQYF. In DNA, the CDR3 is TGCGCCAGCAGCTTGGTACTAGCGACAGATACGCAGTATTTT.